Each of the 29 T cell receptor beta chains below was sequenced from the same sample in a study of blood T cell repertoires in COVID-19. Profiled with immunoSEQ multiplex PCR; TCRdb holds only in-frame clones, not every one. The table shows more than 150,000 clones, with approximately 79% occurring only once. What was sequenced was peripheral blood. These receptors all stem from a man aged 45-65 years who had recovered from COVID-19.

J is TRBJ2-3 and V is TRBV9; tentative D call: TRBD2 (6 bases). The V gene lost 0 bases and the J gene lost 0 bases, with 11 bases spanning the gap. The CDR3 loop spans 16 amino acids. The V gene's germline CDR1 is SGDLS and CDR2 YYNGEE. Written as DNA, the CDR3 is TGTGCCAGCAGCGTAGGTCCCGGGACTAGCACAGATACGCAGTATTTT. It specifies CASSVGPGTSTDTQYF. Full variable domain (outside the CDR3, taken from reference TRBV9 and TRBJ2-3): DSGVTQTPKHLITATGQRVTLRCSPRSGDLSVYWYQQSLDQGLQFLIQYYNGEERAKGNILERFSAQQFPDLHSELNLSSLELGDSALYFCASSVGPGTSTDTQYFGPGTRLTVL.

The gene calls are TRBV7-3 and TRBJ2-2, with TRBD2 matching over 7 bases. Germline V CDR1 and CDR2: SGHTA, FQGTGA. V was clipped by 4 bases and J by 5 bases; unmatched bases: 10. This CDR3 contains 16 residues. The CDR3 loop is CASSSVGGSSTGELFF. CDR3 DNA sequence: TGTGCCAGCAGCTCGGTGGGAGGGTCCAGTACCGGGGAGCTGTTTTTT. The whole variable domain, remainder taken from reference TRBV7-3 and TRBJ2-2, is GAGVSQTPSNKVTEKGKYVELRCDPISGHTALYWYRQSLGQGPEFLIYFQGTGAADDSGLPNDRFFAVRPEGSVSTLKIQRTERGDSAVYLCASSSVGGSSTGELFFGEGSRLTVL.

V gene TRBV30 combines with J gene TRBJ2-1; 8 nucleotides agree with TRBD1. Germline CDR1 and CDR2: GTSNPN and SVGIG (reference sequence). Germline trimming cut 0 bases from V and 8 bases from J; bases unmatched to any gene: 3. This CDR3 is 13 amino acids long. The CDR3 loop reads CAWSVDREDEQFF. In nucleotides, the CDR3 is TGTGCCTGGAGTGTGGACAGGGAGGATGAGCAGTTCTTC.

The chain combines TRBV7-9 with TRBJ1-4, with D possibly being TRBD1 (5 bases). CDR3 length: 14 amino acids. Germline V gene data show CDR1 as SEHNR and CDR2 as FQNEAQ (reference sequence). Trimming removed 5 bases from V and 1 base from J, with 8 bases in between. CDR3 residues: CASSPTVTNEKLFF. The CDR3 region has the DNA TGTGCCAGCAGCCCGACAGTAACTAATGAAAAACTGTTTTTT.

The rearrangement joins TRBV29-1 to TRBJ2-4; 8 nucleotides match TRBD2. Looked up from germline, CDR1 is SQVTM and CDR2 is ANQGSEA. CDR3 length: 13 amino acids. V lost 4 bases and J lost 8; bases outside the gene matches: 7. The CDR3 here is CSVVVSGNYIQYF. In nucleotides, the CDR3 is TGCAGCGTTGTAGTTAGCGGGAATTACATTCAGTACTTC.

The J gene is TRBJ1-4, the V gene TRBV5-1; D is ambiguous. V lost 0 bases, J lost 4 bases, and 7 bases lay in between. The CDR3 has 14 amino acids. The germline V gene has CDR1 SGHRS and CDR2 YFSETQ. The CDR3 nucleotides are TGCGCCAGCAGCTTGGTCGCGGGTAATGAAAAACTGTTTTTT. Translating gives CASSLVAGNEKLFF. The whole variable domain, remainder taken from reference TRBV5-1 and TRBJ1-4, is KAGVTQTPRYLIKTRGQQVTLSCSPISGHRSVSWYQQTPGQGLQFLFEYFSETQRNKGNFPGRFSGRQFSNSRSEMNVSTLELGDSALYLCASSLVAGNEKLFFGSGTQLSVL.

This chain uses TRBV7-3 with TRBJ2-3; TRBD2 matches 7 bases. CDR1 SGHTA and CDR2 FQGTGA come from the germline V gene. The CDR3 spans 15 residues. Trimming cost V 2 bases and J 3 bases; bases outside gene matches: 5. This chain's CDR3 is CASSLWSSGTDTQYF. CDR3 in DNA: TGTGCCAGCAGCTTATGGTCTAGCGGAACAGATACGCAGTATTTT.

This chain joins TRBV7-8 and TRBJ2-7, with D perhaps TRBD2 (6 bases). The CDR3 is 15 residues long. The germline V and J ends were trimmed by 1 base and 0 bases, with 10 bases remaining between them. CDR1 SGHVS and CDR2 FQNEAQ come from the germline V gene. The chain's CDR3 is CASSLVRDSSYEQYF. The DNA for the CDR3 is TGTGCCAGCAGCTTAGTTCGGGACTCCTCCTACGAGCAGTACTTC.

The rearrangement links TRBV24-1 to TRBJ2-7; TRBD1 matches at 7 bases. This CDR3 has 14 amino acids. V dropped 4 bases and J dropped 4; count of bases not matched to a gene: 6. CDR1 and CDR2 from the germline V gene are KGHDR and SFDVKD. Here the CDR3 reads CATSERDRPYEQYF. The DNA for the CDR3 is TGTGCCACCAGTGAGAGGGACAGACCATACGAGCAGTACTTC.

This chain links TRBV3-1 (or the pseudogene TRBV3-2) with TRBJ2-2; D is uncertain. The germline V gene has CDR1 LGHDT and CDR2 YNNKEL (reference sequence). V shed 1 base and J shed 0 bases, with 9 bases lying between them. The CDR3 runs to 16 residues. The CDR3 region is CASSQGGGTNTGELFF. The CDR3 DNA follows: TGTGCCAGCAGCCAAGGCGGCGGAACGAACACCGGGGAGCTGTTTTTT.

This chain links TRBV29-1 with TRBJ2-1; TRBD1 might be the D (6 bases). The CDR3 sequence is 13 residues long. Germline assignment: CDR1 SQVTM and CDR2 ANQGSEA. V was shortened by 5 bases and J by 1 base, with 9 bases between the two germline ends. The DNA for the CDR3 is TGCAGCGTTAGGACAGATTCCTACAATGAGCAGTTCTTC. Its protein product is CSVRTDSYNEQFF.

This chain links TRBV10-3 with TRBJ2-7, with 7 bases aligning to TRBD1. The germline V gene encodes CDR1 ENHRY and CDR2 SYGVKD. The CDR3 sequence is 16 residues long. J was trimmed by 9 bases and V by 1 base; bases with no gene match: 15. This CDR3 reads CAISELGSGGLAWQYF. The CDR3 nucleotides read TGTGCCATCAGTGAGTTAGGGTCAGGGGGATTAGCTTGGCAGTACTTC.

Turning to this clone: One junction end does not reproduce the germline sequence, and a read error may be involved. The J gene is TRBJ2-1, the V gene TRBV7-2; 10 nucleotides align to TRBD2. This CDR3 contains 15 residues. From germline, CDR1 is SGHTA and CDR2 FQGNSA. CDR3 DNA sequence: TGTGCCACCAGCCCCAGCGGGAGGGCCGAAAATGAGCAGTTCTTC. Residues: CATSPSGRAENEQFF.

The genes are TRBV5-1 and TRBJ1-2; 8 bases match TRBD1. This CDR3 contains 13 residues. Trimming cost V 4 bases and J 4 bases; bases outside gene matches: 3. CDR1 and CDR2 (germline): SGHRS, YFSETQ. The chain's CDR3 is CASSLQGGYGYTF. Here the CDR3 DNA reads TGCGCCAGCAGCCTACAGGGGGGCTATGGCTACACCTTC. The full variable domain, its missing parts supplied by reference TRBV5-1 and TRBJ1-2, is KAGVTQTPRYLIKTRGQQVTLSCSPISGHRSVSWYQQTPGQGLQFLFEYFSETQRNKGNFPGRFSGRQFSNSRSEMNVSTLELGDSALYLCASSLQGGYGYTFGSGTRLTVV.

The rearrangement links TRBV10-1 to TRBJ2-7, with D possibly matching TRBD2 (6 bases). Trimming stripped 8 bases from V and 0 bases from J, with 20 bases between. The length of the CDR3 is 16 residues. CDR1 WNHNN and CDR2 SYGVQD come from the germline V gene (reference sequence). CDR3 DNA: TGCGCCAGCCGCACCGGACTATCCAAAAGCTCCTACGAGCAGTACTTC. The encoded protein is CASRTGLSKSSYEQYF.

The V gene is TRBV7-3, the J gene TRBJ2-5; 7 nucleotides line up with TRBD2. Germline CDR1 SGHTA, CDR2 FQGTGA. The CDR3 has 16 amino acids. Trimming took 2 bases from V and 4 from J; bases not matched to a gene: 10. The CDR3 nucleotides are TGTGCCAGCAGCTTAGAGACGGGGCCGGGAGGAGAGACCCAGTACTTC. Protein: CASSLETGPGGETQYF.

The rearrangement links TRBV9 to TRBJ2-6; 10 bases agree with TRBD1. The CDR3 sequence is 19 residues long. CDR1 and CDR2 (germline): SGDLS, YYNGEE. After removal of 4 bases from V and 0 bases from J, the junction contained 10 bases not matched to a gene. CDR3 DNA: TGTGCCAGCAGCCCACAATTGGGACAGGGGACCTCTGGGGCCAACGTCCTGACTTTC. Residues: CASSPQLGQGTSGANVLTF.

The chain joins TRBV5-1 to TRBJ2-4, with 10 bases lining up with TRBD1. V shed 3 bases and J 2 bases; nucleotides not matched to a gene: 5. CDR1 is SGHRS and CDR2 is YFSETQ in the germline V gene. The CDR3 spans 16 residues. Here the CDR3 DNA reads TGCGCCAGCAGCTCGGACAGGGGGGAGACCAAAAACATTCAGTACTTC. Protein: CASSSDRGETKNIQYF.

The chain recombines TRBV3-1 (or the pseudogene TRBV3-2) with TRBJ2-1; 13 nucleotides agree with TRBD2. Germline V gives CDR1 LGHDT, CDR2 YNNKEL (reference sequence). The length of the CDR3 is 15 residues. The V segment lost 2 bases and the J segment 10 bases; nucleotides outside the gene matches: 5. CDR3 DNA sequence: TGTGCCAGCAGCCAACATCCGGGACTAGCGGGAGAGCAGTTCTTC. As protein: CASSQHPGLAGEQFF.

The chain recombines TRBV3-1 (or the pseudogene TRBV3-2) with TRBJ2-7; TRBD1 matches 7 bases. J gave up 5 bases and V 4 bases, and 8 bases lay outside the gene matches. CDR3 length equals 14 residues. Germline CDR1 and CDR2: LGHDT and YNNKEL (reference sequence). The CDR3 DNA reads TGTGCCAGCAGCCTGAGGGGGCAAGTTAACGAGCAGTACTTC. This translates into CASSLRGQVNEQYF.

The chain is built from TRBV7-7 and TRBJ2-7, with 9 nucleotides matching TRBD1. The germline gives CDR1 SSHAT, CDR2 FNYEAQ (reference sequence). Losses at the gene ends were 1 base for V and 6 bases for J; bases not matched to a gene: 4. The CDR3 length is 14 residues. DNA of the CDR3: TGTGCCAGCAGCTTAGGCGGGACAGGGTCCGAGCAGTACTTC. Amino acids: CASSLGGTGSEQYF.

This clone has a single count. The genes are TRBV7-2 and TRBJ1-2, with a tentative D call TRBD1 (5 bases). CDR3 size: 18 residues. Germline assignment: CDR1 SGHTA and CDR2 FQGNSA. Deletions cut 5 bases from V and 0 bases from J, with 22 bases between. In nucleotides, the CDR3 is TGTGCCAGCAGCCCTCAGGGCACTCTCCTAGGAGCTAACTATGGCTACACCTTC. As protein: CASSPQGTLLGANYGYTF. The full variable domain, rest sourced from reference TRBV7-2 and TRBJ1-2, is GAGVSQSPSNKVTEKGKDVELRCDPISGHTALYWYRQSLGQGLEFLIYFQGNSAPDKSGLPSDRFSAERTGGSVSTLTIQRTQQEDSAVYLCASSPQGTLLGANYGYTFGSGTRLTVV.

This chain links TRBV6-5 with TRBJ2-5, with 8 nucleotides matching TRBD2. V was clipped by 6 bases and J by 5 bases; unmatched bases: 11. This CDR3 has 15 amino acids. CDR1 and CDR2 (germline): MNHEY, SVGAGI. CDR3 nucleotides: TGTGCCAGCAGCCCCCCGGGGGGGCGGCGGGAGACCCAGTACTTC. It codes for CASSPPGGRRETQYF.

The V call is TRBV6-2 or TRBV6-3, the J call TRBJ2-5; possibly TRBD2 for D (5 bases). The CDR3 length is 16 residues. The V and J ends lost 0 bases and 4 bases respectively, with 15 bases between them. Germline values: CDR1 MNHEY, CDR2 SVGEGT. CDR3 DNA sequence: TGTGCCAGCAGTTACTCAACCTTGAGGGTCGGAGAGACCCAGTACTTC. Protein: CASSYSTLRVGETQYF.

The gene calls are TRBV5-1 and TRBJ2-5, with TRBD1 identical over 7 bases. The CDR3 covers 15 residues. J was trimmed by 0 bases and V by 4 bases; bases with no gene match: 6. Germline assignment: CDR1 SGHRS and CDR2 YFSETQ. The CDR3 spells CASSSTGTDQETQYF. The CDR3 DNA sequence: TGCGCCAGCAGCAGTACCGGGACAGACCAAGAGACCCAGTACTTC.

The chain has TRBV6-2 or TRBV6-3 and TRBJ2-1, with D maybe TRBD2 (5 bases). Germline assignment: CDR1 MNHEY and CDR2 SVGEGT. The V end lost 3 bases, the J end lost 13 bases, and 13 bases lay between the germline ends. The CDR3 contains 12 residues. The DNA of the CDR3 is TGTGCCAGCAGTTATCCGTGGGAGATCCAGTTCTTC. Amino acids: CASSYPWEIQFF.

This chain joins TRBV18 and TRBJ1-1; TRBD1 might be the D (5 bases). Germline-derived CDR1 and CDR2 are KGHSH and LQKENI. Trimming pared 3 bases from V and 2 bases from J, leaving 13 bases between. The CDR3 consists of 15 residues. The CDR3 DNA is TGTGCCAGCTCACCTTTGCAGACAGAAAACACTGAAGCTTTCTTT. It translates to CASSPLQTENTEAFF.

The chain combines TRBV7-2 with TRBJ2-1; TRBD2 agrees at 7 bases. V lost 0 bases to trimming and J lost 8 bases; unmatched junction nucleotides: 10. Per the germline V gene, CDR1 is SGHTA and CDR2 is FQGNSA. This CDR3 contains 16 residues. The CDR3 DNA follows: TGTGCCAGCAGCTTAGCGGCGGGAGTGGCATCCCATGAGCAGTTCTTC. Translated: CASSLAAGVASHEQFF.

The chain has TRBV27 and TRBJ1-5, with D tentatively TRBD1 (6 bases). The V gene lost 5 bases and the J gene lost 0 bases, with 11 bases spanning the gap. The CDR3 covers 15 residues. Looked up from germline, CDR1 is MNHEY and CDR2 is SMNVEV (reference sequence). Written as DNA, the CDR3 is TGTGCCAGCAGTAGGACAGTTTATAGCAATCAGCCCCAGCATTTT. It translates to CASSRTVYSNQPQHF.